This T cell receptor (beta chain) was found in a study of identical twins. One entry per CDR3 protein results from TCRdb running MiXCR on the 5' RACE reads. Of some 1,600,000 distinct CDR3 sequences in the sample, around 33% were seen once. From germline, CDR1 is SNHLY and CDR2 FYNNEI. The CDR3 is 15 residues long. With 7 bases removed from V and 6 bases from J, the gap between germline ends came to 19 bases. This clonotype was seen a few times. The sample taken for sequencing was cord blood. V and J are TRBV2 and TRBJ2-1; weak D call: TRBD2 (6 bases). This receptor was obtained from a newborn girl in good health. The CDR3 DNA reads TGTGCCAGCATGGCAAATTGGGTGGGGGGCAATGAGCAGTTCTTC. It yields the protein CASMANWVGGNEQFF.